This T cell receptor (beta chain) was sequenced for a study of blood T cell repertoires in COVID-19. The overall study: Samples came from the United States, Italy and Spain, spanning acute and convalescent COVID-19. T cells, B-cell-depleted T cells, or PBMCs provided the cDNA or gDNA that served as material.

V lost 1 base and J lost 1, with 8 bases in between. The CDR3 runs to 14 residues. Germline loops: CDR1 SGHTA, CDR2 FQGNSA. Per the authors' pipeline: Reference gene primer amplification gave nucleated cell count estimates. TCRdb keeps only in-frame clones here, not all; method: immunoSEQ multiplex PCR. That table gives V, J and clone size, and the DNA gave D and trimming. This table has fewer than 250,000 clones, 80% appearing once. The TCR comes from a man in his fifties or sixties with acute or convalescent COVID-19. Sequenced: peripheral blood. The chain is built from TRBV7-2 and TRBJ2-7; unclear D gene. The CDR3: CASSLGQDSYEQYF. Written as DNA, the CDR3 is TGTGCCAGCAGCTTAGGGCAGGATTCCTACGAGCAGTACTTC.